Listed below are T cell receptor beta chains from one sample, sequenced in a study of long-term antiretroviral therapy in people with HIV. The table came from immunoSEQ multiplex PCR; TCRdb's copy has only in-frame clones and leaves some out. This table holds 20,000 to 25,000 clones, about 86% found once. The sequenced sample was unsorted PBMCs, obtained 1.3 years after starting antiretroviral therapy. Receptors originate from a man between 60 and 70 years old with HIV. CDR3s include the opening cysteine and the closing phenylalanine or tryptophan.

J: TRBJ2-7; V: TRBV5-4; CDR3: CASSYTGTDVKF
J: TRBJ2-7; V: TRBV10-3; CDR3: CAISGGQGVSGTYEQYF
J: TRBJ1-2; V: TRBV15; CDR3: CATSRGGRRNYGYTF
J: TRBJ2-1; V: TRBV19; CDR3: CASKLAGGPYNEQFF
J: TRBJ1-3; V: TRBV2; CDR3: CASSLTGPRSGNTIYF
J: TRBJ1-3; V: TRBV5-8; CDR3: CASSLQGVSGNTIYF
J: TRBJ1-1; V: TRBV10-2; CDR3: CASSGPGTGDTEAFF
J: TRBJ2-1; V: TRBV5-1; CDR3: CASSGGQGTRDEQFF
J: TRBJ2-5; V: TRBV5-4; CDR3: CASSFTRLAGETQYF
J: TRBJ2-3; V: TRBV19; CDR3: CASSIPRLAQDTQYF
J: TRBJ2-1; V: TRBV18; CDR3: CASSPGYNEQFF
J: TRBJ1-3; V: TRBV7-2; CDR3: CASSLSSGNTIYF
J: TRBJ2-7; V: TRBV11-3; CDR3: CASRLGSRVSIYEQYF
J: TRBJ2-1; V: TRBV29-1; CDR3: CSVVRGDVVEFF
J: TRBJ2-2; V: TRBV25-1; CDR3: CASSEWGRGNTGELFF
J: TRBJ1-1; V: TRBV5-1; CDR3: CASSLEVNTEAFF
J: TRBJ2-3; V: TRBV6-6; CDR3: CASRLTTDTQYF
J: TRBJ1-3; V: TRBV4-2; CDR3: CASSQSLGRAGNTIYF
J: TRBJ2-1; V: TRBV14; CDR3: CASSLTGDSYNEQFF
J: TRBJ2-3; V: TRBV29-1; CDR3: CSTNTDTQYF
J: TRBJ1-5; V: TRBV7-2; CDR3: CASSFMRGPSGGQPQHF
J: TRBJ2-1; V: TRBV10-3; CDR3: CATRETGGSNEQFF
J: TRBJ2-1; V: TRBV25-1; CDR3: CASSHTNWANEQFF
J: TRBJ1-5; V: TRBV5-4; CDR3: CASSSDRHQPQHF
J: TRBJ2-7; V: TRBV7-9; CDR3: CASSLADQGEQYF
J: TRBJ1-5; V: TRBV5-1; CDR3: CASSPDSPNQPQHF
J: TRBJ2-7; V: TRBV2; CDR3: CASTVQDEQYF
J: TRBJ2-7; V: TRBV7-9; CDR3: CASSQWTGRYEQYF
J: TRBJ1-6; V: TRBV5-5; CDR3: CASSLEGSSYNSPLHF
J: TRBJ2-1; V: TRBV5-1; CDR3: CASSLGTSEEQFF
J: TRBJ1-5; V: TRBV18; CDR3: CASSPGQTYSNQPQHF
J: TRBJ1-1; V: TRBV30; CDR3: CAWRQGDREAFF
J: TRBJ2-7; V: TRBV27; CDR3: CASSLVQGSYEQYF
J: TRBJ2-3; V: TRBV5-4; CDR3: CASSSLPGLYQDTQYF
J: TRBJ2-1; V: TRBV18; CDR3: CASSPGTSRPNEQFF
J: TRBJ2-3; V: TRBV7-9; CDR3: CASSLGTVYTDTQYF
J: TRBJ1-5; V: TRBV19; CDR3: CASSITVGRRNQPQHF
J: TRBJ2-7; V: TRBV5-1; CDR3: CASSPPYRGVGEQYF
J: TRBJ1-5; V: TRBV2; CDR3: CASSERQGDQPQHF
J: TRBJ1-5; V: TRBV28; CDR3: CASSPGQRGQPQHF
J: TRBJ1-2; V: TRBV5-4; CDR3: CASSLGGTGIGYTF